These 29 T cell receptor beta chains were all obtained from the same sample, sequenced in a study of regulatory T cells in long-lasting Graves disease. For TCR beta, libraries came from iRepertoire HTBI primers and Arm-PCR of CDR3 regions. TCRdb reanalysed the multiplex PCR reads using MiXCR and keeps one entry per CDR3 protein. The data show about 420,000 distinct CDR3 sequences, about 15% seen once. The time point was: newly diagnosed GD, antithyroid drugs for less than 3 months. The TCR library was made from RNA that had been extracted from PBMCs in TRIzol. This sample was shared with a second study, whose subject was T cells in Graves' hyperthyroidism and ophthalmopathy.

Source: peripheral blood mononuclear cells (PBMCs), taken at new diagnosis, from a patient treated with antithyroid drugs. These receptor sequences come from a woman in her late teens or twenties with Graves disease.

A few counts support this clonotype. V and J are TRBV20-1 and TRBJ2-3; 7 bases agree with TRBD2. Looked up from germline, CDR1 is DFQATT and CDR2 is SNEGSKA (reference sequence). The CDR3 totals 13 residues. V lost 3 bases to trimming and J lost 3 bases; unmatched junction nucleotides: 3. DNA of the CDR3: TGCAGTGCTAGCCTTAGCGGGACAGATACGCAGTATTTT. The encoded protein is CSASLSGTDTQYF.

Only a few counts were recorded for this clonotype. The chain combines TRBV9 with TRBJ2-2; 11 bases are a match to TRBD2. Germline V lookup: CDR1 SGDLS, CDR2 YYNGEE. J was trimmed by 7 bases and V by 4 bases; bases with no gene match: 12. This CDR3 contains 17 residues. DNA for the CDR3: TGTGCCAGCAGCACCCCGTTAGCGGGAGGGGTTAGCGGGGAGCTGTTTTTT. Translated: CASSTPLAGGVSGELFF.

This clonotype has ten or more counts. V is TRBV20-1 and J is TRBJ1-5; 9 bases are a match to TRBD1. J was trimmed by 6 bases and V by 5 bases; bases with no gene match: 5. The V gene's germline CDR1 is DFQATT and CDR2 SNEGSKA (reference sequence). The CDR3 contains 13 residues. CDR3 nucleotide sequence: TGCAGTGCTTTGACAGGGGGGAGTCAGCCCCAGCATTTT. Translating it yields CSALTGGSQPQHF.

Points on this clonotype: A much larger clone differs by one base, so this may be a read error. The gene calls are TRBV11-2 and TRBJ2-1; D possibly corresponds to TRBD2 (5 bases). The V end lost 1 base, the J end lost 8 bases, and 12 bases lay between the germline ends. From germline, CDR1 is SGHAT and CDR2 FQNNGV. The CDR3 length is 14 residues. For the CDR3, the DNA is TGTGCCAGCAGCTTAGGGGGAGAGCCGTATGAGCAGTTCTTC. Its protein is CASSLGGEPYEQFF. Variable domain in full (rest from reference TRBV11-2 and TRBJ2-1): EAGVAQSPRYKIIEKRQSVAFWCNPISGHATLYWYQQILGQGPKLLIQFQNNGVVDDSQLPKDRFSAERLKGVDSTLKIQPAKLEDSAVYLCASSLGGEPYEQFFGPGTRLTVL.

This clonotype turned up a few times. The rearrangement links TRBV11-2 to TRBJ2-3; 8 positions match TRBD2. Germline V gene lookup returns CDR1 SGHAT and CDR2 FQNNGV. CDR3 length: 15 residues. Unmatched junction bases numbered 12, after V lost 5 bases and J lost 8 bases. The CDR3 protein is CASSLTGTSRATQYF. The CDR3 DNA follows: TGTGCCAGCAGCCTAACCGGGACTAGTCGTGCTACGCAGTATTTT.

This clonotype was counted between two and nine times. The rearrangement uses TRBV3-1 and TRBJ2-2; 11 bases are a match to TRBD2. The J segment lost 3 bases and the V segment lost 3 bases, leaving 6 bases of the junction unmatched. CDR3 size: 17 residues. Germline V gene data show CDR1 as LGHDT and CDR2 as YNNKEL (reference sequence). CDR3 amino acids: CASSHHQLAGDTGELFF. DNA of the CDR3: TGTGCCAGCAGCCACCACCAACTAGCGGGAGACACCGGGGAGCTGTTTTTT. Full variable domain (rest looked up from reference TRBV3-1 and TRBJ2-2): DTAVSQTPKYLVTQMGNDKSIKCEQNLGHDTMYWYKQDSKKFLKIMFSYNNKELIINETVPNRFSPKSPDKAHLNLHINSLELGDSAVYFCASSHHQLAGDTGELFFGEGSRLTVL.

This clonotype was seen many times. V and J are TRBV12-3 or TRBV12-4 and TRBJ2-7; D unclear. V lost 10 bases and J 2 bases, leaving 18 bases between the germline ends. The CDR3 spans 14 residues. The CDR3 protein is CAIPPWARTYEQYF. DNA for the CDR3: TGTGCCATCCCTCCCTGGGCACGAACCTACGAGCAGTACTTC.

This clonotype was picked up a small number of times. This chain uses TRBV10-1 with TRBJ2-7; D might be TRBD1 (6 bases). Trimming took 0 bases from V and 2 from J, leaving 8 bases between them. Germline-derived CDR1 and CDR2 are WNHNN and SYGVQD (reference sequence). The CDR3 has 14 amino acids. The CDR3 loop reads CASSESGAAYEQYF. CDR3 nucleotide sequence: TGCGCCAGCAGTGAGTCGGGGGCCGCCTACGAGCAGTACTTC.

Many counts were recorded for this clonotype. The chain recombines TRBV6-1 with TRBJ2-7; the match to TRBD1 covers 10 bases. The CDR3 is 14 amino acids. V lost 6 bases to trimming and J lost 2 bases; unmatched junction nucleotides: 4. CDR1 is MNHNS, CDR2 SASEGT, per germline. The CDR3 nucleotides read TGTGCCAGCAGAGGGGGACAGGGGCCCTACGAGCAGTACTTC. Its translation is CASRGGQGPYEQYF.

This clonotype was recorded once. V usage is TRBV27 and J usage is TRBJ1-6; TRBD1 aligns across 7 bases. The V segment lost 5 bases and the J segment 13 bases; nucleotides outside the gene matches: 17. Germline-derived CDR1 and CDR2 are MNHEY and SMNVEV (reference sequence). CDR3 length equals 16 residues. The CDR3 nucleotides are TGTGCCAGCAGTACTATACCCCCCGGGACAGTATCGCCCCTCCACTTT. It is translated as CASSTIPPGTVSPLHF.

The chain has TRBV20-1 and TRBJ2-1; unclear D gene. This CDR3 comprises 15 residues. The V end was cut by 3 bases, the J end by 1 base, with 13 bases between. CDR1 is DFQATT, CDR2 SNEGSKA, per germline (reference sequence). In DNA form, the CDR3 reads TGCAGTGCTAGGAGCTTGGGCCAGTCCTACAATGAGCAGTTCTTC. Translating gives CSARSLGQSYNEQFF.

V and J are TRBV24-1 and TRBJ2-3, with D perhaps being TRBD1 or TRBD2 (5 bases each). The germline V and J ends were trimmed by 2 bases and 0 bases, with 8 bases remaining between them. Germline CDR1 reads KGHDR; CDR2 reads SFDVKD. The CDR3 runs to 15 residues. CDR3 nucleotides: TGTGCCACCAGTGATTGGAGGACAAGCACAGATACGCAGTATTTT. Protein sequence: CATSDWRTSTDTQYF.

This clonotype came up a few times. This chain joins TRBV2 and TRBJ1-3; no definite D call. The CDR3 is 13 residues long. Per the germline V gene, CDR1 is SNHLY and CDR2 is FYNNEI. The V and J ends lost 6 bases and 8 bases respectively, with 14 bases between them. The CDR3 nucleotides are TGTGCCAGCAGAGACACTTATGCGGACACCATATATTTT. Amino acids: CASRDTYADTIYF.

The rearrangement uses TRBV15 and TRBJ1-2; 8 bases agree with TRBD1. Germline V gene lookup returns CDR1 LNHNV and CDR2 YYDKDF (reference sequence). The CDR3 is made up of 15 amino acids. Losses at the gene ends were 1 base for V and 4 bases for J; bases not matched to a gene: 5. The CDR3 region has the DNA TGTGCCACCAGCAGAGGCACAGGGGGTCCCTATGGCTACACCTTC. Protein product: CATSRGTGGPYGYTF.

This clonotype was seen only a few times. This chain joins TRBV20-1 and TRBJ1-2; D gene ambiguous. The V end lost 6 bases, the J end lost 4 bases, and 24 bases lay between the germline ends. CDR3 size: 16 residues. Per germline, CDR1 DFQATT and CDR2 SNEGSKA (reference sequence). The CDR3 is CSAGLLRTGYGYGYTF. DNA of the CDR3: TGCAGTGCCGGCCTCTTGAGGACGGGCTATGGCTATGGCTACACCTTC.

This clonotype was counted between two and nine times. J is TRBJ2-1 and V is TRBV12-3 or TRBV12-4; D is unclear. Trimming removed 1 base from V and 6 bases from J, with 7 bases in between. This CDR3 contains 13 residues. The CDR3 loop reads CASSLDTVNEQFF. CDR3 DNA: TGTGCCAGCAGTTTAGATACGGTCAATGAGCAGTTCTTC.

This clonotype was seen many times. The rearrangement joins TRBV20-1 to TRBJ1-1; 10 bases align to TRBD1. J lost 5 bases, V lost 6 bases, and 6 bases had no gene match. CDR3 size: 13 residues. CDR1 is DFQATT and CDR2 is SNEGSKA in the germline V gene (reference sequence). CDR3 DNA: TGCAGTGCGGCCCGGGACAGGGGAACTGAAGCTTTCTTT. It encodes CSAARDRGTEAFF.

In its sample, this clonotype was seen a few times. The CDR3 loop reads CASSKSGVDIQYF. In nucleotides, the CDR3 is TGTGCCAGCAGCAAATCAGGGGTGGACATTCAGTACTTC. The gene calls are TRBV28 and TRBJ2-4, with D maybe TRBD1 (6 bases). V was shortened by 6 bases and J by 8 bases, with 14 bases between the two germline ends. This CDR3 contains 13 residues. Per germline, CDR1 MDHEN and CDR2 SYDVKM.

In regard to this clonotype: One end of the junction is discordant with germline, which a read error may explain. V usage is TRBV6-1 and J usage is TRBJ2-7, with D hard to call. The germline V gene has CDR1 MNHNS and CDR2 SASEGT. The CDR3 totals 10 residues. The CDR3 reads CASGYPAPHF. The CDR3 DNA is TGTGCCAGCGGGTATCCAGCACCCCACTTC.

This clonotype was detected a few times. Being one base from a much bigger clone, this may be a read error. The rearrangement joins TRBV20-1 to TRBJ2-1; D possibly matches TRBD1 or TRBD2 (5 bases each). The CDR3 totals 12 residues. Germline CDR1 DFQATT, CDR2 SNEGSKA (reference sequence). The V end lost 2 bases, the J end lost 6 bases, and 8 bases lay between the germline ends. This CDR3 reads CSARRDGNEQFF. CDR3 DNA sequence: TGCAGTGCTAGACGGGACGGCAATGAGCAGTTCTTC.

Only a few counts were recorded for this clonotype. This chain uses TRBV30 with TRBJ2-1; D is uncertain. The CDR3 contains 13 residues. Germline lookup yields CDR1 GTSNPN and CDR2 SVGIG (reference sequence). Trimming left V 7 bases short and J 8 bases short, with 18 bases between. The CDR3 loop reads CASTRGRLDEQFF. The CDR3 DNA follows: TGTGCCTCGACCCGCGGACGGTTGGATGAGCAGTTCTTC.

Many counts were recorded for this clonotype. This chain connects TRBV7-2 to TRBJ2-2; 7 nucleotides align to TRBD1. Germline loops: CDR1 SGHTA, CDR2 FQGNSA. V was clipped by 6 bases and J by 2 bases; unmatched bases: 3. The CDR3 loop spans 14 amino acids. The CDR3 spells CASRAGGNTGELFF. CDR3 sequence (DNA): TGTGCCAGCAGGGCAGGGGGAAACACCGGGGAGCTGTTTTTT. The whole variable domain, remainder taken from reference TRBV7-2 and TRBJ2-2, is GAGVSQSPSNKVTEKGKDVELRCDPISGHTALYWYRQSLGQGLEFLIYFQGNSAPDKSGLPSDRFSAERTGGSVSTLTIQRTQQEDSAVYLCASRAGGNTGELFFGEGSRLTVL.

This clonotype was found many times. The V and J genes are TRBV11-2 and TRBJ2-3; no clear D. CDR3 length: 13 amino acids. Germline-derived CDR1 and CDR2 are SGHAT and FQNNGV. The V end lost 1 base, the J end lost 8 bases, and 10 bases lay between the germline ends. CDR3 DNA sequence: TGTGCCAGCAGCTTAGGAGTGGCCGTTACGCAGTATTTT. Translating it yields CASSLGVAVTQYF.

Many counts were recorded for this clonotype. J is TRBJ2-1 and V is TRBV27; D assignment may be TRBD1 or TRBD2 (5 bases each). The CDR3 runs 12 residues. The V gene lost 3 bases and the J gene lost 9 bases, with 9 bases spanning the gap. Germline CDR1 reads MNHEY; CDR2 reads SMNVEV (reference sequence). The CDR3 here is CASSLRGTEQFF. Written as DNA, the CDR3 is TGTGCCAGCAGTTTGAGGGGTACTGAGCAGTTCTTC.

The chain has TRBV28 and TRBJ2-1, with 7 positions matching TRBD1. Trimming removed 2 bases from V and 4 bases from J; junction bases left unmatched: 5. CDR3 length: 15 residues. Germline V CDR1 and CDR2: MDHEN, SYDVKM. CDR3 DNA: TGTGCCAGCAGTTTAAGCCCGGGACAGTACAATGAGCAGTTCTTC. Protein: CASSLSPGQYNEQFF.

This clonotype was counted ten times or more. This chain uses TRBV30 with TRBJ2-2, with D perhaps TRBD1 (6 bases). The germline V and J ends were trimmed by 0 bases and 7 bases, with 15 bases remaining between them. Germline CDR1 GTSNPN, CDR2 SVGIG (reference sequence). The CDR3 has 15 amino acids. The CDR3 bases are TGTGCCTGGAGTGTATTACAGGGTGGTGGCGGGGAGCTGTTTTTT. It codes for CAWSVLQGGGGELFF. Full variable domain (outside the CDR3, taken from reference TRBV30 and TRBJ2-2): SQTIHQWPATLVQPVGSPLSLECTVEGTSNPNLYWYRQAAGRGLQLLFYSVGIGQISSEVPQNLSASRPQDRQFILSSKKLLLSDSGFYLCAWSVLQGGGGELFFGEGSRLTVL.

This chain links TRBV5-4 with TRBJ2-5; 13 bases are shared with TRBD2. The CDR3 runs 17 residues. In germline, CDR1 is SGHNT, CDR2 YYREEE (reference sequence). The ends lost 5 bases at V and 5 bases at J; junction bases unmatched: 12. CDR3 in DNA: TGTGCCAGCAGGCCCGGGACTAGCGGGAACCCTCGGGAGACCCAGTACTTC. Translating it yields CASRPGTSGNPRETQYF.

This clonotype was seen only a few times. The chain employs TRBV29-1 and TRBJ1-2; TRBD1 matches at 11 bases. This CDR3 has 15 amino acids. Per germline, CDR1 SQVTM and CDR2 ANQGSEA. V trimming: 3 bases; J trimming: 3 bases; junction bases outside the gene matches: 6. The CDR3 is CSVEWGTGGDYGYTF. DNA of the CDR3: TGCAGCGTTGAGTGGGGGACAGGGGGGGACTATGGCTACACCTTC.

This clonotype has at least ten counts. This chain connects TRBV24-1 to TRBJ2-2; 13 nucleotides line up with TRBD2. The V and J ends lost 4 bases and 6 bases, in that order; junction bases with no gene match: 7. CDR3 length: 17 residues. CDR1 and CDR2 (germline): KGHDR, SFDVKD. CDR3 coding DNA: TGTGCCACCAGTGACCCAACTAGCGGGAGGGCCCCCGGGGAGCTGTTTTTT. It encodes CATSDPTSGRAPGELFF.